These 14 T cell receptor beta chains were sequenced from one sample in a study of monozygotic twins with inflammatory bowel disease. TCRdb processed the 5' RACE reads again and assigns one entry to each CDR3 protein, with no DNA. This sample's table has some 90,000 distinct CDR3 sequences. The specimen sequenced was blood. The receptors here all came from a human donor with ulcerative colitis or Crohn's disease, or a healthy co-twin of an affected twin (not recorded which).

The genes are TRBV18 and TRBJ1-6. The CDR3 contains 12 residues. CDR1 and CDR2 from the germline V gene are KGHSH and LQKENI. The CDR3 reads CASSPRDTPLHF.

The chain carries TRBV3-1 and TRBJ1-1; the D gene TCRdb calls, TRBD1, cannot be checked with no DNA. CDR3 length: 14 residues. The germline gives CDR1 LGHDT, CDR2 YNNKEL (reference sequence). CDR3 amino acids: CASSQDQGTSEAFF.

The chain combines TRBV19 with TRBJ1-2; TCRdb's D call of TRBD1 is untestable without DNA. Germline V gives CDR1 LNHDA, CDR2 SQIVND (reference sequence). The CDR3 loop spans 14 amino acids. The CDR3: CASQSGDRVYGYTF.

V is TRBV18 and J is TRBJ2-7. Germline-derived CDR1 and CDR2 are KGHSH and LQKENI. CDR3 length: 14 residues. The CDR3: CASSPRDRSYEQYF. Complete variable domain (other parts from reference TRBV18 and TRBJ2-7): NAGVMQNPRHLVRRRGQEARLRCSPMKGHSHVYWYRQLPEEGLKFMVYLQKENIIDESGMPKERFSAEFPKEGPSILRIQQVVRGDSAAYFCASSPRDRSYEQYFGPGTRLTVT.

J is TRBJ1-4 and V is TRBV5-6; TCRdb indicates TRBD1, and absent DNA this call remains unverified. This CDR3 spans 14 amino acids. Looked up from germline, CDR1 is SGHDT and CDR2 is YYEEEE. CDR3 sequence: CASSPDRGQEKLFF.

The chain recombines TRBV18 with TRBJ1-1. The germline gives CDR1 KGHSH, CDR2 LQKENI. This CDR3 contains 15 residues. CDR3 sequence reads: CASSPQATSDTEAFF.

This chain uses TRBV3-1 with TRBJ1-3. Germline V gene sequence: CDR1 LGHDT, CDR2 YNNKEL (reference sequence). The CDR3 is 18 residues long. CDR3 region: CASSHARREGRTGNTIYF.

The rearrangement joins TRBV6-5 to TRBJ1-2; TCRdb's D gene call, TRBD1, goes unchecked for lack of DNA. In germline, CDR1 is MNHEY, CDR2 SVGAGI. The CDR3 is made up of 15 amino acids. The CDR3 sequence is CASSYSLGQYNGYTF.

The rearrangement joins TRBV20-1 to TRBJ1-2. The CDR3 spans 12 residues. From germline, CDR1 is DFQATT and CDR2 SNEGSKA (reference sequence). The CDR3: CSAVQRLYGYTF.

The V and J genes are TRBV5-1 and TRBJ2-3. This CDR3 has 12 residues. Germline V CDR1 and CDR2: SGHRS, YFSETQ. CDR3 region: CASSVGTDSQYF.

V usage is TRBV2 and J usage is TRBJ1-5; TCRdb picks TRBD1, but there is no DNA to check that call. The CDR3 consists of 14 residues. In germline, CDR1 is SNHLY, CDR2 FYNNEI. The CDR3 here is CASGTLLGVQPQHF.

The chain joins TRBV5-1 to TRBJ2-1; without DNA, the TCRdb call of TRBD1 cannot be checked. Per germline, CDR1 SGHRS and CDR2 YFSETQ. The CDR3 extends over 18 amino acids. The CDR3 loop reads CASSLAGPGQSSYNEQFF.

The rearrangement uses TRBV20-1 and TRBJ2-1; TCRdb names TRBD1, which stays unverified in the absence of DNA. Germline CDR1 DFQATT, CDR2 SNEGSKA (reference sequence). The CDR3 contains 13 residues. Here the CDR3 reads CSARRTGLNEQFF.

The chain joins TRBV6-1 to TRBJ2-7; TCRdb returns TRBD1, unconfirmable since there is no DNA. Germline V lookup: CDR1 MNHNS, CDR2 SASEGT. The CDR3 extends over 14 amino acids. The chain's CDR3 is CASRAGRQSYEQYF.